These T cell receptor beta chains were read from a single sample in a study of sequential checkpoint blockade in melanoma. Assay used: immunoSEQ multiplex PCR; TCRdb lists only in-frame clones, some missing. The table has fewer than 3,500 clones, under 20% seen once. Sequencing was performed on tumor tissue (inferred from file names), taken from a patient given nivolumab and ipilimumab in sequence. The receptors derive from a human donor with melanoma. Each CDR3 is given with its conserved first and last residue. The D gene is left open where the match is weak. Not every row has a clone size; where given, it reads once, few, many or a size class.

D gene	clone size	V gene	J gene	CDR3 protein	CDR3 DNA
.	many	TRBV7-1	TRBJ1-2	CASSSSPSYGYTF	TGTGCCAGCAGCTCATCCCCCTCCTATGGCTACACCTTC
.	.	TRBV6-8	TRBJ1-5	CASRPGGIGQPQHF	TGTGCCAGCAGGCCGGGGGGGATTGGACAGCCCCAGCATTTT
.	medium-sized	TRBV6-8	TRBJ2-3	CASRTTGATDTQYF	TGTGCCAGCAGGACAACTGGGGCGACAGATACGCAGTATTTT
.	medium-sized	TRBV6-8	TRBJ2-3	CASYLSGQGDTQYF	TGTGCCAGCTACCTATCGGGACAAGGAGATACGCAGTATTTT
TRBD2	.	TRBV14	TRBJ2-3	CASSQASGLATQYF	TGTGCCAGCAGCCAAGCGAGCGGACTAGCAACGCAGTATTTT
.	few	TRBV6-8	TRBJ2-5	CASSYSAQETQYF	TGTGCCAGCAGTTACTCGGCGCAGGAGACCCAGTACTTC
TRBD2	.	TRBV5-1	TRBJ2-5	CASSFSGAEETQYF	TGCGCCAGCAGCTTTAGCGGGGCCGAAGAGACCCAGTACTTC
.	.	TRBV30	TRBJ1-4	CAWSGRGEKLFF	TGTGCCTGGAGTGGGAGAGGCGAAAAACTGTTTTTT
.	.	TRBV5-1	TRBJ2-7	CASSLIGQLYEQYF	TGCGCCAGCAGCTTGATAGGTCAGCTCTACGAGCAGTACTTC
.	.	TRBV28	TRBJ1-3	CASSLHGTRGNTIYF	TGTGCCAGCAGTTTACACGGAACTCGCGGAAACACCATATATTTT
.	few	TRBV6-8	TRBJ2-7	CAITPDPGSYEQYF	TGTGCCATCACTCCCGATCCCGGCTCCTACGAGCAGTACTTC
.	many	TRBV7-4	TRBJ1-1	CASSPPGETEAFF	TGTGCCAGCAGCCCCCCGGGGGAGACTGAAGCTTTCTTT
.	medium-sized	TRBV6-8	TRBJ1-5	CASASGLGNQPQHF	TGTGCCAGCGCGTCGGGACTTGGCAATCAGCCCCAGCATTTT
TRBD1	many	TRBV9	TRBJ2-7	CASSRTGQSYEQYF	TGTGCCAGCAGCCGGACAGGGCAGTCCTACGAGCAGTACTTC
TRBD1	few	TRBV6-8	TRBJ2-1	CASRAGQGAEQFF	TGTGCCAGCAGAGCGGGACAGGGGGCAGAGCAGTTCTTC
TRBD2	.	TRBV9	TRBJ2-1	CASSVVASGGNYNEQFF	TGTGCCAGCAGCGTAGTGGCTAGCGGAGGGAACTACAATGAGCAGTTCTTC
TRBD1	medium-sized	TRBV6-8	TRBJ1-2	CASSGRDRALPGYTF	TGTGCCAGCAGTGGCCGGGACAGGGCACTCCCTGGCTACACCTTC
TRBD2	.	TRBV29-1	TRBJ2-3	CSVAGLAGVRTDTQYF	TGCAGCGTGGCTGGACTAGCGGGAGTACGGACAGATACGCAGTATTTT
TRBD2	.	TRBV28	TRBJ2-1	CASSLSYPTSGIDEQFF	TGTGCCAGCAGTTTATCTTATCCGACTAGCGGGATCGATGAGCAGTTCTTC
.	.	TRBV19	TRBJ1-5	CASTRPGGSNSNQPQHF	TGTGCCAGTACTCGCCCCGGAGGAAGTAATAGCAATCAGCCCCAGCATTTT
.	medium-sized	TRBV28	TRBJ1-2	CASSFAVIGYGYTF	TGTGCCAGCAGTTTTGCAGTTATAGGGTATGGCTACACCTTC
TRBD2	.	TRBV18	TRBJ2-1	CANSQKRENNEQFF	TGTGCCAACTCACAGAAGCGGGAGAACAATGAGCAGTTCTTC
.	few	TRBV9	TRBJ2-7	CASSVGGAPYEQYF	TGTGCCAGCAGCGTAGGCGGGGCCCCCTACGAGCAGTACTTC
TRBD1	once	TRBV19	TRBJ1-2	CASSSETGPHQTNYGYTF	TGTGCCAGTAGTTCCGAGACAGGGCCCCATCAAACTAACTATGGCTACACCTTC
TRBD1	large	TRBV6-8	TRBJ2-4	CASSPVQDRKAKNIQYF	TGTGCCAGCAGCCCTGTCCAGGACAGGAAAGCCAAAAACATTCAGTACTTC
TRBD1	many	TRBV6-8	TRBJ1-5	CASSLTGNGQPQHF	TGTGCCAGCAGTCTGACAGGGAATGGACAGCCCCAGCATTTT
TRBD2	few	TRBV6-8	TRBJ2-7	CASSYSTKLAGAPYEQYF	TGTGCCAGCAGTTACTCGACCAAACTAGCGGGAGCACCCTACGAGCAGTACTTC
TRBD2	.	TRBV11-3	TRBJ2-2	CASSLGSGRNTGELFF	TGTGCCAGCAGCTTGGGTAGCGGGCGCAACACCGGGGAGCTGTTTTTT
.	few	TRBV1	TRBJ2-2	CASSQEPGLPTGELFF	TGCGCCAGCAGCCAAGAGCCGGGTCTCCCGACCGGGGAGCTGTTTTTT
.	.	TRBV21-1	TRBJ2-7	CASRVGTGWTEQYF	TGTGCCAGCAGGGTTGGGACAGGGTGGACCGAGCAGTACTTC
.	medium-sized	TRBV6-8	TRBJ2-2	CASSRPGGGGDTGELFF	TGTGCCAGCAGTCGCCCCGGGGGAGGGGGGGACACCGGGGAGCTGTTTTTT
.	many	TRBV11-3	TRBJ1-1	CASSSSYGKGNTEAFF	TGTGCCAGCAGCTCATCGTATGGGAAGGGGAACACTGAAGCTTTCTTT
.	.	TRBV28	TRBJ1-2	CASSLPGFSYGYTF	TGTGCCAGCAGTTTACCAGGGTTTTCCTATGGCTACACCTTC
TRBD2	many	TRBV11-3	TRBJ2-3	CASSGRLAGSPVGLDTQYF	TGTGCCAGCAGCGGTAGACTAGCGGGCAGTCCCGTGGGTTTGGATACGCAGTATTTT
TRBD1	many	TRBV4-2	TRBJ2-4	CASSHGTGRAKNIQYF	TGTGCCAGCAGCCACGGGACAGGGAGGGCCAAAAACATTCAGTACTTC
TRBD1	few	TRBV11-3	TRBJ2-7	CASRKRGTGVYEQYF	TGTGCCAGCAGAAAAAGGGGGACAGGGGTATACGAGCAGTACTTC
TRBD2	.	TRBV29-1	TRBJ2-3	CSALGRGTDTQYF	TGCAGCGCCCTCGGGAGGGGGACAGATACGCAGTATTTT
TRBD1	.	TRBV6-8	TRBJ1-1	CASRRGTGCPGRTEAFF	TGTGCCAGCAGGAGGGGGACAGGGTGCCCTGGCCGCACTGAAGCTTTCTTT
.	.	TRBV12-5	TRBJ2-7	CASGLLTPDSHYEQYF	TGTGCTAGTGGTCTCCTTACGCCCGACAGTCACTACGAGCAGTACTTC
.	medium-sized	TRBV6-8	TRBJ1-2	CASSYSARRNYGYTF	TGTGCCAGCAGTTACTCGGCTAGGAGGAACTATGGCTACACCTTC
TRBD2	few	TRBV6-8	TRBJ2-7	CASSDVGLAGGKHEQYF	TGTGCCAGCAGTGACGTGGGACTAGCGGGAGGAAAGCACGAGCAGTACTTC
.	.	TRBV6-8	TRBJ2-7	CASSLIGSGSYEQYF	TGTGCCAGCAGTTTAATAGGGTCAGGCTCCTACGAGCAGTACTTC
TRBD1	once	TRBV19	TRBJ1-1	CASSIGRSRGQDTEAFF	TGTGCCAGTAGTATAGGGAGAAGCAGGGGGCAGGACACTGAAGCTTTCTTT
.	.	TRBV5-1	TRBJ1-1	CASSPYGENTEAFF	TGCGCCAGCAGCCCCTACGGGGAGAACACTGAAGCTTTCTTT
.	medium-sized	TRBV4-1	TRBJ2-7	CASSFGPGRYEQYF	.